The 4 T cell receptor beta chains below all came from one sample that was sequenced in a study of shared clonotypes between healthy human individuals. The data were produced by immunoSEQ multiplex PCR, yet TCRdb's version contains in-frame clones alone and is incomplete. The sample includes about 490,000 clones, roughly 85% of them seen just once. Specimen: PBMCs. The receptors derive from a woman in her 40s in good health. Some clones in this sample may be carry-over from other donors' samples.

CDR3 in amino acids: CASSVGAGGPDTQYF. CDR3 coding DNA: TGTGCCAGCAGTGTGGGCGCGGGAGGGCCAGATACGCAGTATTTT. The chain combines TRBV2 with TRBJ2-3; 9 bases align to TRBD2. The V gene's germline CDR1 is SNHLY and CDR2 FYNNEI. After removal of 4 bases from V and 4 bases from J, the junction contained 6 bases not matched to a gene. The CDR3 sequence is 15 residues long.

The V and J genes are TRBV9 and TRBJ1-4; D remains ambiguous. V was trimmed by 0 bases and J by 4 bases, leaving 10 bases between them. Germline CDR1 is SGDLS and CDR2 is YYNGEE. The CDR3 extends over 15 amino acids. CDR3 residues: CASSVGEGINEKLFF. As DNA, the CDR3 is TGTGCCAGCAGCGTAGGCGAAGGGATTAATGAAAAACTGTTTTTT.

This clone came up many times. V gene TRBV7-2 combines with J gene TRBJ2-2; D is ambiguous. This CDR3 has 13 amino acids. CDR1 is SGHTA, CDR2 FQGNSA, per germline. Trimming left V 4 bases short and J 6 bases short, with 9 bases between. CDR3 protein: CASSSDFAGELFF. CDR3 sequence (DNA): TGTGCCAGCAGCTCAGATTTTGCCGGGGAGCTGTTTTTT.

The chain recombines TRBV10-3 with TRBJ2-2; TRBD1 agrees at 7 bases. Looked up from germline, CDR1 is ENHRY and CDR2 is SYGVKD. Trimming removed 0 bases from V and 6 bases from J; junction bases left unmatched: 4. The CDR3 has 15 amino acids. This CDR3 reads CAISESSGGPGELFF. CDR3 nucleotide sequence: TGTGCCATCAGTGAGTCATCAGGGGGTCCCGGGGAGCTGTTTTTT.